This is a list of T cell receptor beta chains from one sample in a study of early T cells in non-severe SARS-CoV-2 infection. TCRdb fed the 5' RACE reads into MiXCR, producing one record per CDR3 protein. The sample has about 46,000 distinct CDR3 sequences, roughly 5.7% seen once. The input for sequencing was whole blood, taken at baseline. The receptors stem from an adult who was a healthcare worker with PCR-confirmed SARS-CoV-2 infection or an uninfected control (not recorded which). Each CDR3 is given with its conserved first and last residue. The D gene is left open where the match is weak. Size tells how often a clone was seen (once, few, many) or the class of an expanded clone, and some rows leave it out.

-,TRBV14,TRBJ2-2,many,CASSQVGGPVMIGELFF,TGTGCCAGCAGCCAAGTGGGAGGCCCCGTAATGATCGGGGAGCTGTTTTTT
TRBD1,TRBV19,TRBJ1-5,many,CASTRTGWYSNQPQHF,TGTGCCAGTACCAGGACAGGATGGTATAGCAATCAGCCCCAGCATTTT
-,TRBV3-1,TRBJ2-7,many,CASSRFSKSSYEQYF,TGTGCCAGCAGCCGGTTTAGTAAGAGCTCCTACGAGCAGTACTTC
-,TRBV20-1,TRBJ2-1,few,CSPYSGGGFNEQFF,TGCAGCCCTTACTCCGGCGGGGGCTTCAATGAGCAGTTCTTC
TRBD2,TRBV7-3,TRBJ2-1,few,CASSPLGTSGSLYNEQFF,TGTGCCAGCAGCCCGCTTGGGACTAGCGGGAGTTTGTACAATGAGCAGTTCTTC
-,TRBV5-1,TRBJ2-3,few,CASSSGRTTDTQYF,TGCGCCAGCAGCTCAGGACGTACCACAGATACGCAGTATTTT
-,TRBV10-1,TRBJ2-2,many,CASSESGTGELFF,TGCGCCAGCAGTGAGTCGGGCACCGGGGAGCTGTTTTTT
-,TRBV2,TRBJ2-2,many,CASTGRGHSNTGELFF,TGTGCCAGCACTGGAAGAGGACACTCGAACACCGGGGAGCTGTTTTTT
-,TRBV5-1,TRBJ1-2,-,CASSDSGFYGYTF,TGCGCCAGCAGTGATTCAGGGTTCTATGGCTACACCTTC
-,TRBV7-9,TRBJ1-2,-,CASSQDKLNYGYTF,TGTGCCAGCAGCCAGGACAAACTCAACTATGGCTACACCTTC
-,TRBV28,TRBJ2-3,many,CASSERPTDTQYF,TGTGCCAGCAGTGAGAGGCCCACAGATACGCAGTATTTT
-,TRBV6-5,TRBJ2-3,many,CASFPRDTQYF,TGTGCCAGCTTCCCCAGGGATACGCAGTATTTT
-,TRBV3-1,TRBJ2-7,many,CASSPRGSYEQYF,TGTGCCAGCAGCCCCAGGGGCTCCTACGAGCAGTACTTC
-,TRBV27,TRBJ2-4,many,CASSPRRAGNIQYF,TGTGCCAGCAGCCCCAGGAGGGCCGGAAACATTCAGTACTTC
TRBD2,TRBV7-3,TRBJ2-5,few,CASSDSGSDMAQYF,TGTGCCAGCAGTGATAGCGGGAGTGATATGGCCCAGTACTTC
TRBD1,TRBV7-3,TRBJ2-7,many,CASSRSTGTDDYEQYF,TGTGCCAGCAGCCGATCCACCGGGACAGATGACTACGAGCAGTACTTC
-,TRBV3-1,TRBJ1-3,many,CASRPGLTSSGNTIYF,TGTGCCAGCAGACCGGGACTGACCTCTTCTGGAAACACCATATATTTT
TRBD1,TRBV4-1,TRBJ2-5,-,CASSLQGAETQCF,TGCGCCAGCAGCCTGCAGGGGGCAGAGACCCAGTGCTTC
TRBD2,TRBV2,TRBJ2-5,many,CASRGPPLGGGDQETQYF,TGTGCCAGCCGAGGGCCCCCGTTGGGGGGAGGGGACCAAGAGACCCAGTACTTC
-,TRBV6-1,TRBJ2-5,many,CASRFSGRETQYF,TGTGCCAGCAGATTCTCAGGGCGGGAGACCCAGTACTTC
TRBD1,TRBV28,TRBJ2-2,few,CAGKGQGDTGELFF,TGTGCCGGAAAGGGACAGGGGGACACCGGGGAGCTGTTTTTT
TRBD1,TRBV29-1,TRBJ2-7,few,CSVEITGAYEQYF,TGCAGCGTAGAAATAACAGGGGCCTACGAGCAGTACTTC
TRBD1,TRBV7-3,TRBJ2-5,many,CASSPTGQGAAETQYF,TGTGCCAGCAGTCCTACAGGACAGGGGGCGGCGGAGACCCAGTACTTC
-,TRBV19,TRBJ2-5,few,CASRLRTDFTETQYF,TGTGCCAGTAGACTAAGGACAGACTTCACGGAGACCCAGTACTTC
TRBD2,TRBV3-1,TRBJ2-1,many,CASSRQVAGYNEQFF,TGTGCCAGCAGCCGGCAGGTAGCGGGATACAATGAGCAGTTCTTC
TRBD2,TRBV20-1,TRBJ2-1,-,CSASELGSGGYNEQFF,TGCAGTGCTAGTGAATTGGGTAGCGGGGGCTACAATGAGCAGTTCTTC
-,TRBV4-1,TRBJ2-7,many,CASSQNMGAGYEQYF,TGCGCCAGCAGCCAAAACATGGGGGCGGGCTACGAGCAGTACTTC
-,TRBV6-5,TRBJ2-5,-,CASSYSVEGGETQYF,TGTGCCAGCAGTTACTCAGTGGAGGGGGGAGAGACCCAGTACTTC
TRBD1,TRBV6-1,TRBJ1-6,many,CAAGPGQFFPLHF,TGTGCCGCCGGTCCGGGACAGTTTTTTCCCCTCCACTTT
-,TRBV30,TRBJ1-2,-,CAWDGSPSYGYTF,TGTGCCTGGGACGGATCCCCTTCCTATGGCTACACCTTC
-,TRBV13,TRBJ2-7,many,CASSSRVVSYEQYF,TGTGCCAGCAGCTCCAGGGTGGTCTCCTACGAGCAGTACTTC
TRBD2,TRBV7-6,TRBJ2-3,many,CASSTGLVSDTQYF,TGTGCCAGCAGCACGGGACTAGTTTCAGATACGCAGTATTTT
TRBD1,TRBV3-1,TRBJ2-7,-,CASSQGDRRLKYF,TGTGCCAGCAGCCAGGGGGACAGGAGATTAAAGTACTTC
-,TRBV4-1,TRBJ1-4,many,CASSQEPPPVVREKLFF,TGCGCCAGCAGCCAAGAGCCCCCCCCAGTAGTACGAGAAAAACTGTTTTTT
-,TRBV5-1,TRBJ2-7,-,CASSLDTPTYEQYF,TGCGCCAGCAGCTTGGATACTCCTACCTACGAGCAGTACTTC
-,TRBV10-3,TRBJ2-7,many,CAISESSPSYEQYF,TGTGCCATCAGTGAGTCCAGCCCTTCCTACGAGCAGTACTTC
TRBD1,TRBV6-1,TRBJ2-2,-,CASSGSTGVAGELFF,TGTGCCAGCAGTGGGAGTACAGGGGTTGCCGGGGAGCTGTTTTTT
-,TRBV28,TRBJ2-1,few,CASSSDGTYNEQFF,TGTGCCAGCAGTTCGGACGGAACCTACAATGAGCAGTTCTTC
TRBD2,TRBV5-1,TRBJ2-7,few,CASSLDGLAGVYEQYF,TGCGCCAGCAGCTTGGACGGACTAGCGGGAGTGTACGAGCAGTACTTC
-,TRBV28,TRBJ2-2,-,CASSSGFRGGQNTGELFF,TGTGCCAGCAGTTCTGGGTTTAGGGGAGGACAGAACACCGGGGAGCTGTTTTTT
-,TRBV6-6,TRBJ2-7,many,CASTNGLAIHEQYF,TGTGCCAGCACTAACGGGCTAGCTATACACGAGCAGTACTTC
-,TRBV7-3,TRBJ2-2,-,CASSLTGTGELFF,TGTGCCAGCAGCTTAACCGGCACCGGGGAGCTGTTTTTT
TRBD1,TRBV29-1,TRBJ2-7,few,CSVGRTGLNEQYF,TGCAGCGTTGGTCGGACAGGGCTCAACGAGCAGTACTTC
-,TRBV6-1,TRBJ2-2,many,CASSEGSGDTGELFF,TGTGCCAGCAGTGAAGGGAGCGGAGACACCGGGGAGCTGTTTTTT
TRBD2,TRBV5-1,TRBJ2-7,many,CASGSAGGPGEQYF,TGCGCCAGCGGCTCAGCGGGAGGGCCTGGAGAGCAGTACTTC
TRBD1,TRBV11-2,TRBJ1-1,few,CASSWGTGMNTEAFF,TGTGCCAGCAGCTGGGGGACAGGAATGAACACTGAAGCTTTCTTT
-,TRBV14,TRBJ2-1,many,CASSRIGDYNEQFF,TGTGCCAGCAGCCGGATCGGGGACTACAATGAGCAGTTCTTC
TRBD1,TRBV7-2,TRBJ2-7,many,CASSLSGQGASWEQYF,TGTGCCAGCAGCTTATCCGGACAGGGGGCTTCTTGGGAGCAGTACTTC
TRBD2,TRBV28,TRBJ2-7,many,CASIYTGAGGNYEQYF,TGTGCCAGCATCTACACGGGAGCGGGAGGGAACTACGAGCAGTACTTC
-,TRBV20-1,TRBJ2-7,many,CSATRGGNDYEQYF,TGCAGTGCAACTAGGGGGGGCAACGACTACGAGCAGTACTTC
-,TRBV6-1,TRBJ2-1,many,CASSEGTEGPYNEQFF,TGTGCCAGCAGTGAAGGGACAGAGGGACCTTACAATGAGCAGTTCTTC